This T cell receptor (beta chain) was captured in a study of blood T cell repertoires in COVID-19. For the study at large: Sites in the United States, Italy and Spain provided acute and convalescent COVID-19 samples. Sample material is recorded as cDNA or gDNA derived from T cells, B-cell-depleted T cells, or PBMCs.

Original handling: Reference gene primer amplification in the assay estimated nucleated cell counts. Here immunoSEQ multiplex PCR was the method, and the copy in TCRdb shows in-frame clones only, minus some. V and J calls and clone size are those listed in that table; D and trimming were worked out from the DNA. The sample has 200,000 to 300,000 clones, just under 85% seen once. The CDR3 is 13 amino acids. V lost 4 bases and J lost 4, with 10 bases in between. The rearrangement joins TRBV12-3 or TRBV12-4 to TRBJ1-2; D is ambiguous. The TCR was taken from a woman over 75 with acute or convalescent COVID-19. Sequencing used peripheral blood. CDR3 bases: TGTGCCAGCAGTTCCTTCCCTCTCTATGGCTACACCTTC. Translation gives CASSSFPLYGYTF.